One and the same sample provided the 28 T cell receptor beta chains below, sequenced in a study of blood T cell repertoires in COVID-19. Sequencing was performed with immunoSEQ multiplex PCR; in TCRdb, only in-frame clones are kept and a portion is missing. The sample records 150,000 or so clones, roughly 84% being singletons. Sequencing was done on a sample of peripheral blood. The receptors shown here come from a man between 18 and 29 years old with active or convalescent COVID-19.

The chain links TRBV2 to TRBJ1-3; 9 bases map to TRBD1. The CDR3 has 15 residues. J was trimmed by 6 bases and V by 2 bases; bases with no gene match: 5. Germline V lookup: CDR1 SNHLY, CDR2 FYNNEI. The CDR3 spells CASSELRTGENTIYF. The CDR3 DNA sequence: TGTGCCAGCAGTGAATTGCGGACAGGGGAAAACACCATATATTTT.

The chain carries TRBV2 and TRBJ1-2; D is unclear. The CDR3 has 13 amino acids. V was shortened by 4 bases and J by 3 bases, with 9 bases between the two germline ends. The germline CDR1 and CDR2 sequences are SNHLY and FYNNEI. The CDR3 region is CASSGGSDYGYTF. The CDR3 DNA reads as TGTGCCAGCAGTGGTGGCTCCGACTATGGCTACACCTTC. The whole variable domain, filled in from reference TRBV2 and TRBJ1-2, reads EPEVTQTPSHQVTQMGQEVILRCVPISNHLYFYWYRQILGQKVEFLVSFYNNEISEKSEIFDDQFSVERPDGSNFTLKIRSTKLEDSAMYFCASSGGSDYGYTFGSGTRLTVV.

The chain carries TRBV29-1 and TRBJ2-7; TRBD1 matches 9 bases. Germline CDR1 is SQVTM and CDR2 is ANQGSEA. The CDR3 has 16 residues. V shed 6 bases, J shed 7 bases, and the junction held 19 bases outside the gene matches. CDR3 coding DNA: TGCAGCGTGGTTGGGACAGGGAAATCCACTACGGGTGAGCAGTACTTC. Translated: CSVVGTGKSTTGEQYF.

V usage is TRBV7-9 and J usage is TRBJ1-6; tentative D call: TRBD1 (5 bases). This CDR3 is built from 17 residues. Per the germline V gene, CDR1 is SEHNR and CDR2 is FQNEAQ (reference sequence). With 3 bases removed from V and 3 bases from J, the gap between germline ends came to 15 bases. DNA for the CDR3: TGTGCCAGCAGCTTCCCTACCGGGGGAATCTATAATTCACCCCTCCACTTT. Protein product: CASSFPTGGIYNSPLHF.

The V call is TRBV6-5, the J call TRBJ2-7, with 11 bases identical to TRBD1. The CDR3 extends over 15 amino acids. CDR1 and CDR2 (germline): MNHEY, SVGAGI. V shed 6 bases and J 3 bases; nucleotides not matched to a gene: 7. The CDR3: CASSPRTGGSYEQYF. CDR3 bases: TGTGCCAGCAGCCCACGGACAGGGGGCAGCTACGAGCAGTACTTC.

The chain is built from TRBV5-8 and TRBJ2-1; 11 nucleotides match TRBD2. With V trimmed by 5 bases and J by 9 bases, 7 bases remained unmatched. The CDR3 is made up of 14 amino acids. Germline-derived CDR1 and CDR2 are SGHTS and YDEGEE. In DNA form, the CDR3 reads TGTGCCAGCAGGAAGACTAGCGGGGTAGTTGAGCAGTTCTTC. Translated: CASRKTSGVVEQFF. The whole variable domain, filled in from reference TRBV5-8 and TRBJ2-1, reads EAGVTQSPTHLIKTRGQQATLRCSPISGHTSVYWYQQALGLGLQFLLWYDEGEERNRGNFPPRFSGRQFPNYSSELNVNALELEDSALYLCASRKTSGVVEQFFGPGTRLTVL.

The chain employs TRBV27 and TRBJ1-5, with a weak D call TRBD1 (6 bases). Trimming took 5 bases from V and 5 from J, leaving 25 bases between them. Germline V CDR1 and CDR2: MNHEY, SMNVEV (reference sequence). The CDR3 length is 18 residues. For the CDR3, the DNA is TGTGCCAGCAGTCCAGGATATGATTGGGGGCTAGGCGATCAGCCCCAGCATTTT. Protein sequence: CASSPGYDWGLGDQPQHF.

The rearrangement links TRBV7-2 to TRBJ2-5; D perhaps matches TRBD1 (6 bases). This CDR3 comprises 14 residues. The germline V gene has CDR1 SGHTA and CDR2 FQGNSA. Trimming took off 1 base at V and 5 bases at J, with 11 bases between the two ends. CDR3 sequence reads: CASSLGGRGETQYF. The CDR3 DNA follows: TGTGCCAGCAGCTTAGGGGGGCGAGGGGAGACCCAGTACTTC.

The DNA of the CDR3 is TGTGCCAGCAGTGAGCGAGCGGGGGACACAGATACGCAGTATTTT. As protein: CASSERAGDTDTQYF. This rearrangement joins TRBV6-4 to TRBJ2-3; 8 nucleotides align to TRBD2. CDR3 size: 15 residues. The V gene end was trimmed by 3 bases and the J gene end by 2 bases; junction bases not matched to a gene: 4. Germline V gene lookup returns CDR1 MRHNA and CDR2 SNTAGT.

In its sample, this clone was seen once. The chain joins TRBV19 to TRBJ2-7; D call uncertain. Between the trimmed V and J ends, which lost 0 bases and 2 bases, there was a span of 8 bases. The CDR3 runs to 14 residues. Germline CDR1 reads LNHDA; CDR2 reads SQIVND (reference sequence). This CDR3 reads CASSIEVTAYEQYF. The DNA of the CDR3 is TGTGCCAGTAGTATAGAAGTAACAGCCTACGAGCAGTACTTC.

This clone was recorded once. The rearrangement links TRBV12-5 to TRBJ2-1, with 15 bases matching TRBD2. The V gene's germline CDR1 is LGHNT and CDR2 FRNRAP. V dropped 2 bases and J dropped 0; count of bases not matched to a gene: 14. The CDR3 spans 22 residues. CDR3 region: CASGLRYWGLAGGQSSYNEQFF. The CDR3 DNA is TGTGCTAGTGGTTTGAGGTATTGGGGACTAGCGGGGGGCCAGAGCTCCTACAATGAGCAGTTCTTC.

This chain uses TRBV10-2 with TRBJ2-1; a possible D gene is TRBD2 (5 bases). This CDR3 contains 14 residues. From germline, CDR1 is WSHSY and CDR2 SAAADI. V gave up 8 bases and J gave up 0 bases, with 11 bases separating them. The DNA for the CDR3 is TGCGCCAGCCTAGGAGGTGGCTCCTACAATGAGCAGTTCTTC. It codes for CASLGGGSYNEQFF.

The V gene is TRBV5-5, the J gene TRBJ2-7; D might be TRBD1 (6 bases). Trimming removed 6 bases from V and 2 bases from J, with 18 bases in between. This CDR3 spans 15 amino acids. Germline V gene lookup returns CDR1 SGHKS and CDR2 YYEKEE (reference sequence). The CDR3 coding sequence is TGTGCCAGCACCATGACAGGCGCCCTCCCCTACGAGCAGTACTTC. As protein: CASTMTGALPYEQYF.

In nucleotides, the CDR3 is TGCGCCAGCAGTGAATCCCCAGGGGGCGACGGAGGAGAGACCCAGTACTTC. Its protein product is CASSESPGGDGGETQYF. The chain recombines TRBV10-1 with TRBJ2-5, with 8 bases fitting TRBD1. Trimming took 3 bases from V and 4 from J; bases not matched to a gene: 13. The germline V gene encodes CDR1 WNHNN and CDR2 SYGVQD (reference sequence). The CDR3 is 17 residues long.

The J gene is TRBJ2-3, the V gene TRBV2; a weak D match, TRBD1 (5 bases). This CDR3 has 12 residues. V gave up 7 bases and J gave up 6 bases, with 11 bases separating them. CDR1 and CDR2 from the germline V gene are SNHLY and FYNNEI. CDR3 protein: CASKLGRDTQYF. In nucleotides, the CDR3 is TGTGCCAGCAAGCTGGGGCGGGATACGCAGTATTTT.

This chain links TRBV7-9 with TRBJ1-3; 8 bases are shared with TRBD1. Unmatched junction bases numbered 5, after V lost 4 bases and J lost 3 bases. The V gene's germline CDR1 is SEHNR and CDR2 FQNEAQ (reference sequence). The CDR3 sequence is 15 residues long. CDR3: CASSSMGQDGNTIYF. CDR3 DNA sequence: TGTGCCAGCAGCTCAATGGGACAGGATGGAAACACCATATATTTT.

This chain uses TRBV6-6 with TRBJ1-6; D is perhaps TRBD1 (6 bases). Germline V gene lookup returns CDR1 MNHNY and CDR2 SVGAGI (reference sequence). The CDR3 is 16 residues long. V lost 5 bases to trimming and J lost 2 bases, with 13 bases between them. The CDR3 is CASSAHRETYNSPLHF. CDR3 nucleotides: TGTGCCAGCAGTGCACACAGGGAGACCTATAATTCACCCCTCCACTTT.

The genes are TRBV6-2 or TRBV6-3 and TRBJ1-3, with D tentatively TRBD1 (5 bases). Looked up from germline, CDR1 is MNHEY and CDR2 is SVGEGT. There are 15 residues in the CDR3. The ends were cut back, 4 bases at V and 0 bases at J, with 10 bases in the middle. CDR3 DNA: TGTGCCAGCAGTTCGACAGCGTTCTCTGGAAACACCATATATTTT. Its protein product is CASSSTAFSGNTIYF.

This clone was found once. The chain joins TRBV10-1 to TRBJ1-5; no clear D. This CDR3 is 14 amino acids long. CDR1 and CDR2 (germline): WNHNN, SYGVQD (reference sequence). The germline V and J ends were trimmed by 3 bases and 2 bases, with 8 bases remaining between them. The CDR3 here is CASSDGGGNQPQHF. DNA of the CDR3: TGCGCCAGCAGTGACGGCGGCGGCAATCAGCCCCAGCATTTT.

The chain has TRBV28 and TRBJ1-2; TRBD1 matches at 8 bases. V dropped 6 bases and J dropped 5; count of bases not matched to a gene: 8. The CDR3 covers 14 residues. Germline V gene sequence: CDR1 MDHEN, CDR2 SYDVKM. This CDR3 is CASSPPGQVYGYTF. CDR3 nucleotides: TGTGCCAGCAGCCCTCCGGGACAGGTATATGGCTACACCTTC.

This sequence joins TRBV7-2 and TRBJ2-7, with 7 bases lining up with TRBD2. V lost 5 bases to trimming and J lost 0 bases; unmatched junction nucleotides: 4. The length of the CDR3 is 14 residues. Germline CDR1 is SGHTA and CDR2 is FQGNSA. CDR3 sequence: CASSTAGNSYEQYF. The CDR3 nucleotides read TGTGCCAGCAGCACAGCGGGGAACTCCTACGAGCAGTACTTC.

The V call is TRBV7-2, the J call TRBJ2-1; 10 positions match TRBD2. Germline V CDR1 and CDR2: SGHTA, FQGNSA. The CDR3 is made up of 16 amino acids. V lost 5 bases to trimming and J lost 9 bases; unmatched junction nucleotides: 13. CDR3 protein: CASSGRPGLASGEQFF. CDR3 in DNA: TGTGCCAGCAGCGGACGGCCGGGACTAGCGTCTGGTGAGCAGTTCTTC.

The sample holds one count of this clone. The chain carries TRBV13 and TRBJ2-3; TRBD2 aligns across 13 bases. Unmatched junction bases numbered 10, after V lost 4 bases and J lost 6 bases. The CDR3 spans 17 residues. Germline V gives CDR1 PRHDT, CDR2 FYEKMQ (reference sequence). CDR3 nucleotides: TGTGCCAGCAGCTACGCTATGGGACTAGCGGGGAGGGATACGCAGTATTTT. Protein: CASSYAMGLAGRDTQYF.

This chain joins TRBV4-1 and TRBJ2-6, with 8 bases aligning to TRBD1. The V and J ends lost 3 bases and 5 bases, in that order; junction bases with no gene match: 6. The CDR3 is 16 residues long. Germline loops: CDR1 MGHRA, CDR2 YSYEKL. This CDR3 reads CASSQARTGRANVLTF. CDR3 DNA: TGCGCCAGCAGCCAGGCCCGGACAGGGAGGGCCAACGTCCTGACTTTC.

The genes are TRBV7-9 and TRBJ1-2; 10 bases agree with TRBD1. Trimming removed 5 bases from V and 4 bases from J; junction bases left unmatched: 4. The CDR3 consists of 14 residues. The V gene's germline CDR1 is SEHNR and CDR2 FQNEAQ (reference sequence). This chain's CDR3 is CASSIGQGGYGYTF. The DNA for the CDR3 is TGTGCCAGCAGCATTGGACAGGGGGGCTATGGCTACACCTTC.

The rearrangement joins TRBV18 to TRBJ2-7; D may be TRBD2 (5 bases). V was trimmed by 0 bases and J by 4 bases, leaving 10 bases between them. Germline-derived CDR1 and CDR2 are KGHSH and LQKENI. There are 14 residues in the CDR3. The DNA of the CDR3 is TGTGCCAGCTCACCACCGGGAGCGCTTTACGAGCAGTACTTC. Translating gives CASSPPGALYEQYF. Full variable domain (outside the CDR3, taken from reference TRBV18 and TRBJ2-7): NAGVMQNPRHLVRRRGQEARLRCSPMKGHSHVYWYRQLPEEGLKFMVYLQKENIIDESGMPKERFSAEFPKEGPSILRIQQVVRGDSAAYFCASSPPGALYEQYFGPGTRLTVT.

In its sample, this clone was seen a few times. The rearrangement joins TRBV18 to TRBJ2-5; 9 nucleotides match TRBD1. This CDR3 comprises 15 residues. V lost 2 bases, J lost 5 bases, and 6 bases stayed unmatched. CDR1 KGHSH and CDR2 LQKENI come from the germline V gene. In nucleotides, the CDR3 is TGTGCCAGCTCACCAGGGACAGGGTCAATGGAGACCCAGTACTTC. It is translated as CASSPGTGSMETQYF.

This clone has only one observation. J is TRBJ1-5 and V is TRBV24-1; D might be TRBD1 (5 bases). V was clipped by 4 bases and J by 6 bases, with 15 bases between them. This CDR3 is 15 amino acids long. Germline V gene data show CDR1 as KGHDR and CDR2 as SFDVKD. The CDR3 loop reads CATSDKTGVGQPQHF. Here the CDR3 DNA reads TGTGCCACCAGTGACAAGACGGGGGTAGGTCAGCCCCAGCATTTT.